One and the same sample provided the 16 T cell receptor beta chains below, sequenced in a study of OX40 agonist ivuxolimab in advanced cancers. Generated by immunoSEQ multiplex PCR, the TCRdb table keeps only in-frame clones and is missing some. Of approximately 57,000 clones listed, 70% to 90% are singletons. This specimen consisted of CD4+ or CD8+ T cells sorted from blood, obtained in a trial of the OX40 agonist ivuxolimab. The receptors originated from an adult with an advanced solid tumor such as melanoma, head and neck, liver or kidney cancer.

The chain employs TRBV7-9 and TRBJ1-4; no firm D call. Germline loops: CDR1 SEHNR, CDR2 FQNEAQ (reference sequence). V was clipped by 6 bases and J by 7 bases, with 9 bases between them. The length of the CDR3 is 12 residues. This chain's CDR3 is CASRRRGEKLFF. CDR3 bases: TGTGCCAGCAGGAGACGGGGTGAAAAACTGTTTTTT.

In this sample, this clone turned up once. V is TRBV10-2 and J is TRBJ2-7, with 10 bases identical to TRBD1. This CDR3 has 15 residues. J lost 2 bases, V lost 5 bases, and 6 bases had no gene match. From germline, CDR1 is WSHSY and CDR2 SAAADI. The CDR3 spells CASSPDRGYTYEQYF. The DNA of the CDR3 is TGCGCCAGCAGTCCGGACAGGGGGTATACCTACGAGCAGTACTTC.

This clone was observed a single time. The CDR3 coding sequence is TGTGCCAGCAGTGAAGCGCTTTTCGGGGGCGGGGAGACCCAGTACTTC. Amino acid sequence: CASSEALFGGGETQYF. This rearrangement joins TRBV2 to TRBJ2-5, with D perhaps assigned TRBD1 or TRBD2 (6 bases each). CDR1 is SNHLY, CDR2 FYNNEI, per germline. Between the trimmed V and J ends, which lost 0 bases and 5 bases, there was a span of 16 bases. The CDR3 extends over 16 amino acids.

This clone occurred a few times. The CDR3 loop is CASSTGAGKADTQYF. The CDR3, as DNA: TGTGCCAGCAGTACTGGGGCGGGGAAAGCAGATACGCAGTATTTT. The chain combines TRBV6-5 with TRBJ2-3; D is possibly TRBD2 (6 bases). There are 15 residues in the CDR3. Germline CDR1 reads MNHEY; CDR2 reads SVGAGI. V lost 5 bases and J 4 bases, leaving 16 bases between the germline ends.

The chain couples TRBV27 to TRBJ1-1; D is uncertain. The V gene's germline CDR1 is MNHEY and CDR2 SMNVEV (reference sequence). This CDR3 is built from 16 residues. Trimming took 3 bases from V and 1 from J, leaving 15 bases between them. CDR3 region: CASSFNYITANTEAFF. DNA of the CDR3: TGTGCCAGCAGTTTCAATTATATCACAGCGAACACTGAAGCTTTCTTT.

The chain carries TRBV4-2 and TRBJ2-2; D unclear. V was shortened by 0 bases and J by 0 bases, with 11 bases between the two germline ends. The CDR3 consists of 17 residues. Germline assignment: CDR1 LGHNA and CDR2 YNFKEQ. In nucleotides, the CDR3 is TGTGCCAGCAGCCAAGAATTGTCACGCGCGAACACCGGGGAGCTGTTTTTT. Translating it yields CASSQELSRANTGELFF.

CDR3 residues: CASSFAGLSGETQYF. CDR3 DNA sequence: TGTGCCAGCAGTTTCGCGGGGCTGTCGGGAGAGACCCAGTACTTC. The genes are TRBV27 and TRBJ2-5; a weak D match, TRBD2 (6 bases). Trimming took off 3 bases at V and 4 bases at J, with 15 bases between the two ends. CDR1 is MNHEY, CDR2 SMNVEV, per germline (reference sequence). The CDR3 loop spans 15 amino acids.

This sequence joins TRBV15 and TRBJ1-4; possible D gene TRBD1, 5 bases. The CDR3 sequence is 17 residues long. The V end lost 3 bases, the J end lost 0 bases, and 14 bases lay between the germline ends. Per the germline V gene, CDR1 is LNHNV and CDR2 is YYDKDF (reference sequence). The CDR3 DNA reads TGTGCCACCAGCAGGGCTCACCAGACAGCAACTAATGAAAAACTGTTTTTT. Encoded protein: CATSRAHQTATNEKLFF.

As concerns this clone: At one of its ends the junction is not consistent with the germline gene, which may arise from a read error. The CDR3 loop reads CASRDGWANEKLFF. The DNA for the CDR3 is TGTGCCAGCCGTGACGGGTGGGCTAATGAAAAACTGTTTTTT. The V call is TRBV6-1, the J call TRBJ1-4; D unresolved. Germline V lookup: CDR1 MNHNS, CDR2 SASEGT. The CDR3 extends over 14 amino acids.

There are many counts of this clone. J is TRBJ1-2 and V is TRBV6-5; no clear D. CDR1 and CDR2 (germline): MNHEY, SVGAGI. This CDR3 is 11 amino acids long. Deletions cut 8 bases from V and 4 bases from J, with 8 bases between. The DNA for the CDR3 is TGTGCCAGCCGGGGTCTCTATGGCTACACCTTC. As protein: CASRGLYGYTF.

V gene TRBV5-1 combines with J gene TRBJ2-5; no firm D call. Gene TRBJ2-7 matches the end of the DNA better, so the J call may be wrong. CDR1 SGHRS and CDR2 YFSETQ come from the germline V gene. CDR3 length equals 12 residues. In nucleotides, the CDR3 is TGCGCCAGCAGCTCAAGCTCCTACGAGCAGTACTTC. This codes for CASSSSSYEQYF.

The V gene is TRBV10-3, the J gene TRBJ2-3; D may be TRBD1 or TRBD2 (5 bases each). Germline CDR1 reads ENHRY; CDR2 reads SYGVKD. The CDR3 is 15 residues long. V was cut by 0 bases and J by 4 bases, with 11 bases left in between. The CDR3 sequence: CAISESGQGPDTQYF. The CDR3 bases are TGTGCCATCAGTGAGTCAGGGCAGGGACCAGATACGCAGTATTTT.

The CDR3, as DNA: TGTGCCAGCACCTCCGCGGGCTACGAGCAGTACTTC. Translation: CASTSAGYEQYF. The gene calls are TRBV11-2 and TRBJ2-7, with a possible D match to TRBD2 (5 bases). Trimming took 7 bases from V and 3 from J, leaving 10 bases between them. Germline assignment: CDR1 SGHAT and CDR2 FQNNGV. This CDR3 has 12 amino acids.

The CDR3 loop is CASSQPRGGDPNQPQHF. The CDR3 nucleotides read TGTGCCAGCAGCCAACCCCGGGGTGGTGACCCAAATCAGCCCCAGCATTTT. The gene calls are TRBV7-9 and TRBJ1-5; unclear D gene. Germline CDR1 reads SEHNR; CDR2 reads FQNEAQ (reference sequence). The CDR3 covers 17 residues. Trimming took off 5 bases at V and 4 bases at J, with 21 bases between the two ends. Full variable domain (missing parts from reference TRBV7-9 and TRBJ1-5): DTGVSQNPRHKITKRGQNVTFRCDPISEHNRLYWYRQTLGQGPEFLTYFQNEAQLEKSRLLSDRFSAERPKGSFSTLEIQRTEQGDSAMYLCASSQPRGGDPNQPQHFGDGTRLSIL.

This chain links TRBV6-1 with TRBJ2-1; perhaps TRBD1 as D (5 bases). V lost 3 bases to trimming and J lost 5 bases, with 8 bases between them. The germline V gene encodes CDR1 MNHNS and CDR2 SASEGT. The CDR3 sequence is 13 residues long. CDR3 in DNA: TGTGCCAGCAGTGAGGACAAACACAATGAGCAGTTCTTC. Encoded protein: CASSEDKHNEQFF.

This chain joins TRBV18 and TRBJ2-7; TRBD2 matches 10 bases. This CDR3 region has 14 residues. The germline V gene encodes CDR1 KGHSH and CDR2 LQKENI. V gave up 4 bases and J gave up 3 bases; unmatched junction bases: 3. The CDR3 sequence is CASSLGLASYEQYF. The CDR3 coding sequence is TGTGCCAGCTCACTGGGACTAGCGAGCTACGAGCAGTACTTC.